This T cell receptor beta chain was sequenced in a study of blood T cell repertoires in COVID-19. For the study at large: Samples of COVID-19 (acute and convalescent) were obtained from the United States, Italy and Spain. PBMCs, B-cell-depleted T cells, or T cells were the source of the cDNA or gDNA that made up the material.

The germline gives CDR1 SGHTA, CDR2 FQGNSA. This CDR3 has 12 residues. Trimming stripped 1 base from V and 10 bases from J, with 10 bases between. This clone has a handful of counts. Original analysis: Reference gene primers were amplified, and this amplification served to estimate nucleated cell counts. TCRdb keeps only in-frame clones here, not all; method: immunoSEQ multiplex PCR. V, J and clone size derive from that table, while D and trimming were established from the DNA sequence. The profile shows more than 150,000 clones, roughly 76% of them singletons. The specimen sequenced was peripheral blood. The sequence came from a woman older than 75 with COVID-19, enrolled during active disease. The rearrangement links TRBV7-2 to TRBJ1-1; a weak D match, TRBD1 (5 bases). CDR3 amino acids: CASSLGGGGAFF. The CDR3 region has the DNA TGTGCCAGCAGCTTAGGTGGGGGGGGAGCTTTCTTT.